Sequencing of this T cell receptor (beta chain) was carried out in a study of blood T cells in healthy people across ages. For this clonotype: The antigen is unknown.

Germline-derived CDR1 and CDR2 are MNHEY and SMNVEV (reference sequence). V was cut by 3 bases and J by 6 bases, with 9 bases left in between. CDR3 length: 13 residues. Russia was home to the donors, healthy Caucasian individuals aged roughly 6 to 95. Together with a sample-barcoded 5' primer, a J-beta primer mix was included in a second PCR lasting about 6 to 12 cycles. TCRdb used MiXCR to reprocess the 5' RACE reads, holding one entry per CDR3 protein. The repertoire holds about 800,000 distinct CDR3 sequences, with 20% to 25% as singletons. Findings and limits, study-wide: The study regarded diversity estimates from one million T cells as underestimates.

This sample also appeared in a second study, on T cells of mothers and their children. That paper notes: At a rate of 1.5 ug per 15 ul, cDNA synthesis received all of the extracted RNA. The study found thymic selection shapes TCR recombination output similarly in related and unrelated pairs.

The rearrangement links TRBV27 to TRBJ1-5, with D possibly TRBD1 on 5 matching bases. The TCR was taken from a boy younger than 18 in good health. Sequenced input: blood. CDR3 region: CASSFQGFQPQHF. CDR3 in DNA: TGTGCCAGCAGTTTCCAGGGTTTTCAGCCCCAGCATTTT.